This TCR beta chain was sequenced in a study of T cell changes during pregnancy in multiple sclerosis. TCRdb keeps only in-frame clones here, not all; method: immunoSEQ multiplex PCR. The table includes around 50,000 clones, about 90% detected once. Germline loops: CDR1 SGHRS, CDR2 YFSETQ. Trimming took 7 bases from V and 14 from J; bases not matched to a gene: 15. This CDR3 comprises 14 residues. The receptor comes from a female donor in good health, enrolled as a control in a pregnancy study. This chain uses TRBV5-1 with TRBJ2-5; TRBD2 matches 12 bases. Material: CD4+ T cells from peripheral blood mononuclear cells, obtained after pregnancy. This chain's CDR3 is CASDAGTSGSGGYF. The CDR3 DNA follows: TGCGCCAGCGACGCCGGGACTAGCGGGTCCGGGGGCTACTTC.